In this sample, the clone carrying this T cell receptor beta chain turned up once. Its target is unknown. With 60 Vbeta and 13 Jbeta primers, the PCR was carried out. Clones were sequenced by immunoSEQ multiplex PCR, and TCRdb holds only the in-frame ones, with some missing. Of more than 150,000 clones in the sample, 82% were seen once. The sample originates from a study of cytomegalovirus exposure and HLA in healthy donors. Findings and limits, study-wide: Generally TCR sequences proved uncommon, though certain public TCRs appeared in numerous donors. CMV antigen specificity of three CMV-associated chains was confirmed in vitro. Reported findings show TCR beta sequences accurately forecast HLA-A and HLA-B alleles in most subjects.

The sample taken for sequencing was PBMCs. The TCR comes from a man in his forties or fifties in good health and CMV-seronegative.

The CDR3 DNA reads as TGTGCCAGCAGTTACCAATCCGGGGATACGCAGTATTTT. Translating gives CASSYQSGDTQYF. The chain recombines TRBV6-5 with TRBJ2-3; no reliable D call. V was trimmed by 2 bases and J by 6 bases, leaving 9 bases between them. The CDR3 has 13 residues. CDR1 MNHEY and CDR2 SVGAGI come from the germline V gene.